The sequence of this TCR beta chain was determined in a study of shared clonotypes between healthy human individuals. Germline V gives CDR1 KGHSH, CDR2 LQKENI. The CDR3 covers 14 residues. Trimming removed 3 bases from V and 3 bases from J; junction bases left unmatched: 3. The run depth of the assay was deep. For every subset, genomic DNA was evenly distributed across several immunoSEQ plates. The replicate PCRs on unsorted PBMC were given about 0.3 ug DNA, which is 25,000 to 30,000 T cell genomes. Using immunoSEQ multiplex PCR, the repertoire was profiled, and TCRdb retains in-frame clones only, with some absent. This table has approximately 500,000 clones, approximately 84% appearing once. Study conclusions and caveats: The donor pool, a small one, limited the genetic and exposure-history diversity represented.

Points on this clone: What it recognizes is unknown. Other DNA sequences in the sample encode the same CDR3.

The TCR originated in a woman in her forties in good health. Some clones in this sample may be carry-over from other donors' samples. V usage is TRBV18 and J usage is TRBJ1-2, with 8 nucleotides matching TRBD1. Sample: PBMCs. The CDR3: CASSPPGQDYGYTF. DNA for the CDR3: TGTGCCAGCTCACCGCCGGGACAGGACTATGGCTACACCTTC.